The clone carrying this T cell receptor (beta chain) came up many times. Its specificity is not known. CDR1 LGHDT and CDR2 YNNKEL come from the germline V gene (reference sequence). V was cut by 5 bases and J by 2 bases, with 9 bases left in between. The CDR3 runs to 13 residues. Library construction for TCR beta used iRepertoire HTBI primers and Arm-PCR of CDR3 regions. One entry per CDR3 protein, called by TCRdb with MiXCR from the multiplex PCR reads. Altogether about 470,000 distinct CDR3 sequences are present, less than 25% being singletons, with the ten largest covering 7% to 10%. This entry comes from a study of regulatory T cells in long-lasting Graves disease. General observations from the study: It was in persistent disease that TRBV28, TRBJ1-2 and TRBJ2-5 were favored. It was possible that the small sample size reduced accuracy. Newly diagnosed Graves' patients exceeded persistent ones in TCR diversity.

Time point in this sample: persistent/refractory GD, antithyroid drugs over 5 years with positive TRAb. The TCR library was made from RNA that had been extracted from PBMCs in TRIzol. Recruitment took place at an endocrinology department in Xi'an, China. The chain recombines TRBV3-1 with TRBJ1-2, with D tentatively TRBD1 (5 bases). This clonotype originated in a female donor with Graves disease. The sequencing here drew on peripheral blood mononuclear cells (PBMCs), taken when the disease was refractory, from a patient treated with antithyroid drugs. This CDR3 is CASSVGTNYGYTF. The CDR3 region has the DNA TGTGCCAGCAGCGTGGGGACCAACTATGGCTACACCTTC.